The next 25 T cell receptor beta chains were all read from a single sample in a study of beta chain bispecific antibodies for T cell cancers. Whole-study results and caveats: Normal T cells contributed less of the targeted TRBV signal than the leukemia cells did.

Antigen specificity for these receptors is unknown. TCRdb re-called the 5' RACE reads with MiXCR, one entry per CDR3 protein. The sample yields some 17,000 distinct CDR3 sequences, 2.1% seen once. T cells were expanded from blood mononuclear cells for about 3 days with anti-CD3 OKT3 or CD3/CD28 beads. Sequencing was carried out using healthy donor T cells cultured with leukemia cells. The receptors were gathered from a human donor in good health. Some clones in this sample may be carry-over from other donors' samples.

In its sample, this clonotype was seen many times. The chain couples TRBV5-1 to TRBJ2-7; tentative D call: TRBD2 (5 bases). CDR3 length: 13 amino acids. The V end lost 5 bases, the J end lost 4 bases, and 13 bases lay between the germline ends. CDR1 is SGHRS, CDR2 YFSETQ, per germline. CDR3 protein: CASRLAMMYEQYF. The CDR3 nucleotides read TGCGCCAGCAGGCTAGCTATGATGTACGAGCAGTACTTC.

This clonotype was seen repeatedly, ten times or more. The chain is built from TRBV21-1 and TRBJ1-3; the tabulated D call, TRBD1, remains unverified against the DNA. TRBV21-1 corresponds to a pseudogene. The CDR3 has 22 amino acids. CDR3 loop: CASSKENSGPPPPPFSGNTIYF. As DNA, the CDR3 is TGTGCCAGCAGCAAAGAGAATAGTGGGCCGCCGCCTCCGCCCTTCTCTGGAAACACCATATATTTT.

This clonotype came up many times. DNA for the CDR3: TGTGCCAGCAGGACCGAACTAGCGGGGGTCTACGAGCAGTACTTC. It translates to CASRTELAGVYEQYF. This chain uses TRBV7-8 with TRBJ2-7; 11 nucleotides line up with TRBD2. The V gene's germline CDR1 is SGHVS and CDR2 FQNEAQ. V gave up 6 bases and J gave up 3 bases; unmatched junction bases: 7. The CDR3 is 15 residues long.

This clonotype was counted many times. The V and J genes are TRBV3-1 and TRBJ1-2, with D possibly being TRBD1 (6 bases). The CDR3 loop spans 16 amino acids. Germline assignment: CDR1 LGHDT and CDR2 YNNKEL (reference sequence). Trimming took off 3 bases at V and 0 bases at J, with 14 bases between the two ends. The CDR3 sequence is CASSQSTGPANYGYTF. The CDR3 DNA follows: TGTGCCAGCAGCCAGAGCACAGGGCCAGCTAACTATGGCTACACCTTC. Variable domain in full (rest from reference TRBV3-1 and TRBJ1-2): DTAVSQTPKYLVTQMGNDKSIKCEQNLGHDTMYWYKQDSKKFLKIMFSYNNKELIINETVPNRFSPKSPDKAHLNLHINSLELGDSAVYFCASSQSTGPANYGYTFGSGTRLTVV.

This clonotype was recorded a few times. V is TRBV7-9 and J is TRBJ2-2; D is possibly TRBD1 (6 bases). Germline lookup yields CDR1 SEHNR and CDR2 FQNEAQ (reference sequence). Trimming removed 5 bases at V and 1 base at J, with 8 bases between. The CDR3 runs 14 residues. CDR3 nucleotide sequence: TGTGCCAGCAGCAGGGGACAGAACACCGGGGAGCTGTTTTTT. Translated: CASSRGQNTGELFF.

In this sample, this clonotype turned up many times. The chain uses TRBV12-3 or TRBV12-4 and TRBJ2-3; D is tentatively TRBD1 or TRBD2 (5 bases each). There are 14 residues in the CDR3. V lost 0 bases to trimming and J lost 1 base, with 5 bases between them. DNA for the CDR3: TGTGCCAGCAGTTTAGCGGGGGGCACAGATACGCAGTATTTT. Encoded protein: CASSLAGGTDTQYF.

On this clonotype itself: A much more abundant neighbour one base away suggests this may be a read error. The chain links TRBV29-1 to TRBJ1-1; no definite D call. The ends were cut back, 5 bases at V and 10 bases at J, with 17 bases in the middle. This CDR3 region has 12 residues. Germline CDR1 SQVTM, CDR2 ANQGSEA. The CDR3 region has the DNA TGCAGCGTTCCATCGGTGGGCGCTGTAGCTTTCTTT. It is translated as CSVPSVGAVAFF.

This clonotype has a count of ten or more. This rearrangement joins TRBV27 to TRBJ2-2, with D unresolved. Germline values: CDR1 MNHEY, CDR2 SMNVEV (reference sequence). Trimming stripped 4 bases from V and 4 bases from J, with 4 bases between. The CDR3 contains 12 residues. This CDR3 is CASSWGTGELFF. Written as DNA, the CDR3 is TGTGCCAGCAGTTGGGGCACCGGGGAGCTGTTTTTT.

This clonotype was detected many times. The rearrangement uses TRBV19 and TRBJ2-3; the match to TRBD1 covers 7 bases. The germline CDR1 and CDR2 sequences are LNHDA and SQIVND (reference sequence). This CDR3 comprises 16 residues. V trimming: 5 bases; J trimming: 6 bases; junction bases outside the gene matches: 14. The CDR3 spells CASSQRAGGQWDTQYF. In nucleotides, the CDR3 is TGTGCCAGTAGTCAGAGAGCAGGGGGTCAATGGGATACGCAGTATTTT.

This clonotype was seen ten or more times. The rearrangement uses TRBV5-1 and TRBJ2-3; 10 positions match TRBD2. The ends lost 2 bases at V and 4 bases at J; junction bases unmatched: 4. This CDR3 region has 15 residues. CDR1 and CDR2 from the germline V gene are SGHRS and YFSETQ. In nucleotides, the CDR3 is TGCGCCAGCAGCTTAAGAGCGGGGGGGCCAGATACGCAGTATTTT. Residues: CASSLRAGGPDTQYF.

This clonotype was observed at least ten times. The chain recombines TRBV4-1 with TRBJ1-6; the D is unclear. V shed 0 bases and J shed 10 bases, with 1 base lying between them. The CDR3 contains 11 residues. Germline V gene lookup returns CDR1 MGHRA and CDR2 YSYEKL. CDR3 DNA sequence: TGCGCCAGCAGCCAAGACTCACCCCTCCACTTT. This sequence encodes CASSQDSPLHF.

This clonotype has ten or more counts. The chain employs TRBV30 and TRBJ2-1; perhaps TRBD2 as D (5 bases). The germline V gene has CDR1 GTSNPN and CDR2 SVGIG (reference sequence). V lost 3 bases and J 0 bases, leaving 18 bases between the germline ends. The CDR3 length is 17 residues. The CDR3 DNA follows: TGTGCCTGGAGAGACCCGACTAAGCGGAGCTCCTACAATGAGCAGTTCTTC. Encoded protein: CAWRDPTKRSSYNEQFF.

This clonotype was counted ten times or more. The CDR3 DNA is TGTGCCAGCAGCCCGCGGACAGGGTCGCGTGTCACTGAAGCTTTCTTT. This encodes CASSPRTGSRVTEAFF. V is TRBV7-9 and J is TRBJ1-1; TRBD1 matches 8 bases. The germline gives CDR1 SEHNR, CDR2 FQNEAQ (reference sequence). This CDR3 is built from 16 residues. The ends lost 5 bases at V and 4 bases at J; junction bases unmatched: 12.

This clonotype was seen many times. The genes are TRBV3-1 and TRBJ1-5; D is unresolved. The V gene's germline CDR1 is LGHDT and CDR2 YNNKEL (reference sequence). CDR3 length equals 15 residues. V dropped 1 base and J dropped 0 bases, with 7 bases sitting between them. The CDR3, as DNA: TGTGCCAGCAGCCAAGCCTCCCTTAGCAATCAGCCCCAGCATTTT. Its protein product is CASSQASLSNQPQHF.

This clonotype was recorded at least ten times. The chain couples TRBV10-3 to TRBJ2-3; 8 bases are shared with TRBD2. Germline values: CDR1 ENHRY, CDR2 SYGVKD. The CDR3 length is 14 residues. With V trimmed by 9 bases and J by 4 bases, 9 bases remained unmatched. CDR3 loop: CAIGGGGLADTQYF. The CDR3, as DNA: TGTGCCATAGGCGGCGGGGGGCTAGCAGATACGCAGTATTTT.

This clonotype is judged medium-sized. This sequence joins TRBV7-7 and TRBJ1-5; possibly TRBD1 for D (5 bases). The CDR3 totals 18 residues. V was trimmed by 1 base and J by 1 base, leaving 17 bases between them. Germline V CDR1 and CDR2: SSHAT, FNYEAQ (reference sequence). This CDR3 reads CASSLDRTLTLSNQPQHF. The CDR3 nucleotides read TGTGCCAGCAGCTTAGACAGGACCCTGACCTTGAGCAATCAGCCCCAGCATTTT.

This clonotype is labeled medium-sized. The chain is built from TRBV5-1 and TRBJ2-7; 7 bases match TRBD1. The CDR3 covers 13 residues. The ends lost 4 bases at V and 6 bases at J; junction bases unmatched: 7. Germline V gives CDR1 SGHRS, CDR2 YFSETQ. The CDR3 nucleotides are TGCGCCAGCAGCGCCCTGACAGGGTTCGAGCAGTACTTC. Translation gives CASSALTGFEQYF.

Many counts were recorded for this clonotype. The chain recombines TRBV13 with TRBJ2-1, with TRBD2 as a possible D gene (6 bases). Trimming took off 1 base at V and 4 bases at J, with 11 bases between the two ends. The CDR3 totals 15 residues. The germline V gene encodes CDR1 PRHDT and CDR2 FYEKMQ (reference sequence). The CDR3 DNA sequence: TGTGCCAGCAGCTTAGTGGTGGCGGGGTACAATGAGCAGTTCTTC. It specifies CASSLVVAGYNEQFF. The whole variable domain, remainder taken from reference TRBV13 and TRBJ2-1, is AAGVIQSPRHLIKEKRETATLKCYPIPRHDTVYWYQQGPGQDPQFLISFYEKMQSDKGSIPDRFSAQQFSDYHSELNMSSLELGDSALYFCASSLVVAGYNEQFFGPGTRLTVL.

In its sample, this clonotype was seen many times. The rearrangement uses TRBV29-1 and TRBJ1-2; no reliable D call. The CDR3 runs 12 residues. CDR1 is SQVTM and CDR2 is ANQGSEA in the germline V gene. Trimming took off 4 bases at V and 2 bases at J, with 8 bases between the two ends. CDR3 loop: CSVGGENYGYTF. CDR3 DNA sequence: TGCAGCGTTGGGGGAGAGAACTATGGCTACACCTTC.

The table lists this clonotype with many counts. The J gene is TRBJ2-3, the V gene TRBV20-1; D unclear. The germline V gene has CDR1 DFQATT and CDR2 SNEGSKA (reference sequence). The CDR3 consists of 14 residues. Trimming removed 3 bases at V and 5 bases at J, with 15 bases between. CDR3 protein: CSASALGREDTQYF. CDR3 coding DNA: TGCAGTGCTAGTGCTTTGGGAAGGGAAGATACGCAGTATTTT.

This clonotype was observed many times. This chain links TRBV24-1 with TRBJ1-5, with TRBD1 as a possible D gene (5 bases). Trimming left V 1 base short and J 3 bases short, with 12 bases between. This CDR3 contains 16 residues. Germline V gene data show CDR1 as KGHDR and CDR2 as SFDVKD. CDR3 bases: TGTGCCACCAGTGATTTCGCCGGGGGGGTCAATCAGCCCCAGCATTTT. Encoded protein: CATSDFAGGVNQPQHF.

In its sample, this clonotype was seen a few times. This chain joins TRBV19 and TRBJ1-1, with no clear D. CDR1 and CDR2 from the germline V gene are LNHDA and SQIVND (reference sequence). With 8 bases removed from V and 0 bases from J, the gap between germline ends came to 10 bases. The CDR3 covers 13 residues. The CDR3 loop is CASRVGLNTEAFF. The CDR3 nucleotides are TGTGCCAGTCGGGTAGGGCTGAACACTGAAGCTTTCTTT.

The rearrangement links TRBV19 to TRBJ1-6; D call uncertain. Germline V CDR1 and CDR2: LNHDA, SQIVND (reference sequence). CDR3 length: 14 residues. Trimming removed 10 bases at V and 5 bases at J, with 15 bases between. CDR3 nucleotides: TGTGCCACCTCAAGAGGGCTGAATAATTCACCCCTCCACTTT. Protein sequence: CATSRGLNNSPLHF.

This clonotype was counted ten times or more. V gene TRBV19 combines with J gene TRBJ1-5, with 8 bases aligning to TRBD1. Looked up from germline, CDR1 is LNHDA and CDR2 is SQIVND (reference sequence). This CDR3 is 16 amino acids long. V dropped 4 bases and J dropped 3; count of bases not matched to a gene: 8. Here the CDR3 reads CASSNEQGGFNQPQHF. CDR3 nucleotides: TGTGCCAGTAGTAACGAACAGGGGGGATTCAATCAGCCCCAGCATTTT.

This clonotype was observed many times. Here the CDR3 reads CASEPQWFRNEQFF. In nucleotides, the CDR3 is TGTGCCAGCGAGCCACAGTGGTTTAGGAATGAGCAGTTCTTC. The V call is TRBV11-2, the J call TRBJ2-1; D call uncertain. CDR1 and CDR2 (germline): SGHAT, FQNNGV. CDR3 size: 14 residues. Trimming took 8 bases from V and 7 from J, leaving 18 bases between them.